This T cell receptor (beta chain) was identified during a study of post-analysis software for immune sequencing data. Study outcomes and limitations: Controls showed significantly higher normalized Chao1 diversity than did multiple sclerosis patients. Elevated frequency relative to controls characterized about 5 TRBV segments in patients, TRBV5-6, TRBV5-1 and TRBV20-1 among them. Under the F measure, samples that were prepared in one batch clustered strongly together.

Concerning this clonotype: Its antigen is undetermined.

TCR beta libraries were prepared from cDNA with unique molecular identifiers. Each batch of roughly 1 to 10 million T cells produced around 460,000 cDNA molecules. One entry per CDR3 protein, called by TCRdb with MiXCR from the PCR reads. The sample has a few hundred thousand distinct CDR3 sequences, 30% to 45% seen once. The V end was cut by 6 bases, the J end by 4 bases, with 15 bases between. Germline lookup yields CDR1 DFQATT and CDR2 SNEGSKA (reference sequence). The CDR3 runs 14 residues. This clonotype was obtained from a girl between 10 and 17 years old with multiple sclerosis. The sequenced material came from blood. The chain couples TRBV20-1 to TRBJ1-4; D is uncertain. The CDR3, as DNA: TGCAGTGCACCGCAAAGGCGGGGTAATGAAAAACTGTTTTTT. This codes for CSAPQRRGNEKLFF.